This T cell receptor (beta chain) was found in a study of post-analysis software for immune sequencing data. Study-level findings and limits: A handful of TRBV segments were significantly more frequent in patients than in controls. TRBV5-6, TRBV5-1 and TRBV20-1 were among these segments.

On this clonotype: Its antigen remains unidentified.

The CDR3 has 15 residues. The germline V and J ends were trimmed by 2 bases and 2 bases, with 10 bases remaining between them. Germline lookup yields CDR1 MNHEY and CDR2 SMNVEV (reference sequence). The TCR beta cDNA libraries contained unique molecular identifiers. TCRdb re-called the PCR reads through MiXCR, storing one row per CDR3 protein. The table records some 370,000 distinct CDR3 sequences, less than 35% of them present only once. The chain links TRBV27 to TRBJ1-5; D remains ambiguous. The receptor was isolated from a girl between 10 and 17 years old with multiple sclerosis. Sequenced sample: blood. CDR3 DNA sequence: TGTGCCAGCAGTTTAAGGCGTGCGGGCAATCAGCCCCAGCATTTT. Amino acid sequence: CASSLRRAGNQPQHF.